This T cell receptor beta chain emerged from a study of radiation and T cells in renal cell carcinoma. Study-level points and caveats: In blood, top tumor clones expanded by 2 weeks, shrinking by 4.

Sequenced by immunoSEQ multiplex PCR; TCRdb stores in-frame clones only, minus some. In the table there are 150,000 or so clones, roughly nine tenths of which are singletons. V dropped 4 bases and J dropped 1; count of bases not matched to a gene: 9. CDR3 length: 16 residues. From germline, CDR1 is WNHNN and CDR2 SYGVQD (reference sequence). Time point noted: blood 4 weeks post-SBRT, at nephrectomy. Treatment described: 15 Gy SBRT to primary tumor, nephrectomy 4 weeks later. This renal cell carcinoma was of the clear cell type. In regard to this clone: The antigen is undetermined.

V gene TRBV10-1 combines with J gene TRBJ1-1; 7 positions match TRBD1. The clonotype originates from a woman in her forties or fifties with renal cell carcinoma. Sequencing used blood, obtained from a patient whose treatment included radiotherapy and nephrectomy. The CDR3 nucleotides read TGCGCCAGCAGTGTTTACAGGGGATTGGGGAACACTGAAGCTTTCTTT. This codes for CASSVYRGLGNTEAFF.